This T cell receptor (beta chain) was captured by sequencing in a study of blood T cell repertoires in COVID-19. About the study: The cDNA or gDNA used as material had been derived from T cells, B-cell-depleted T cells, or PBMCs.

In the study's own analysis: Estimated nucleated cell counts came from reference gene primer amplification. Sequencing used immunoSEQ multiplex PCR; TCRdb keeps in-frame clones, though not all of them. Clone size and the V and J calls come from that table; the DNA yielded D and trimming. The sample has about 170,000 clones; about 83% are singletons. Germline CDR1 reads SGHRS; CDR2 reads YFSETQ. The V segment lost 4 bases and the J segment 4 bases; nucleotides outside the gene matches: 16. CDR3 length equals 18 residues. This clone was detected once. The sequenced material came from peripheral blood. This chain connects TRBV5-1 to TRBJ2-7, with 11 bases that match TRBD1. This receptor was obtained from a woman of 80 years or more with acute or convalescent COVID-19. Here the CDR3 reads CASSRVWTGGGQWYEQYF. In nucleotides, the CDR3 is TGCGCCAGCAGCAGGGTGTGGACAGGGGGCGGTCAGTGGTACGAGCAGTACTTC.